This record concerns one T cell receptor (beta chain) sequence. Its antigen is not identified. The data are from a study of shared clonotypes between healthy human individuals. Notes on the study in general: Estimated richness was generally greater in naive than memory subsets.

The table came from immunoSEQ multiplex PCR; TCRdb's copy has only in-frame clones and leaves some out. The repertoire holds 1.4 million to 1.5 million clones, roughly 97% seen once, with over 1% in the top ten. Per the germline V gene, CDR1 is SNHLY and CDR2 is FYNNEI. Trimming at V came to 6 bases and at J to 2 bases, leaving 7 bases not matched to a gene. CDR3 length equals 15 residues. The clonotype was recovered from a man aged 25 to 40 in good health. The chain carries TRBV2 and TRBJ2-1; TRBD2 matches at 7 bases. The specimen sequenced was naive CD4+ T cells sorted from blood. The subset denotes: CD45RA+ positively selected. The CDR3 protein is CASSAESGAYNEQFF. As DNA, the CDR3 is TGTGCCAGCAGCGCCGAGAGCGGGGCCTACAATGAGCAGTTCTTC.